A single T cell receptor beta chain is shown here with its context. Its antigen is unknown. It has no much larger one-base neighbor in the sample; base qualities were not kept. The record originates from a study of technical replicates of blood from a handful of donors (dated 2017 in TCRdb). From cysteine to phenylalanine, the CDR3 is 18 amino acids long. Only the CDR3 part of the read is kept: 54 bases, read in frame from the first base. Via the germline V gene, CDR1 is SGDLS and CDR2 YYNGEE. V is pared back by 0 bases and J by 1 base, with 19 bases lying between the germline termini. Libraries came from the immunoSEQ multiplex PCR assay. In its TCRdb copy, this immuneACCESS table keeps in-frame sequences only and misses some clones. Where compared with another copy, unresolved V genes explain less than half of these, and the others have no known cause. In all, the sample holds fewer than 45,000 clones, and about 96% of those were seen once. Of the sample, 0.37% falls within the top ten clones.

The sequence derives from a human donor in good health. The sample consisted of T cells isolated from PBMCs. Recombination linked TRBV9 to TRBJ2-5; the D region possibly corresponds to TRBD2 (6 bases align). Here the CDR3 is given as CASSVAQHSGESQETQYF. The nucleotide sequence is TGTGCCAGCAGCGTAGCCCAACATAGCGGAGAAAGCCAAGAGACCCAGTACTTC.